The present T cell receptor (beta chain) was sequenced within a study of T cell changes during pregnancy in multiple sclerosis. Produced via immunoSEQ multiplex PCR; TCRdb's table is partial and in-frame only. The data contain around 34,000 clones, less than 95% of them singletons. The TCR was taken from a female donor with multiple sclerosis, enrolled in a pregnancy study. The input for sequencing was CD8+ T cells from peripheral blood mononuclear cells, taken before pregnancy.

This CDR3 reads CASSYSDSSYEQYF. The CDR3 nucleotides are TGTGCCAGCAGTTACTCGGACAGTTCCTACGAGCAGTACTTC. The chain joins TRBV6-5 to TRBJ2-7, with D possibly being TRBD1 (6 bases). The CDR3 has 14 residues. V gave up 0 bases and J gave up 1 base, with 7 bases separating them. Germline V gene lookup returns CDR1 MNHEY and CDR2 SVGAGI.